These 2 T cell receptor beta chains were sequenced from one sample in a study of CXCR3-negative and CXCR3-positive naive CD8 T cells. It was by 5' RACE with UMI labels that the TRB cDNA libraries were prepared. TCRdb reprocessed the 5' RACE reads and reports one entry per CDR3 protein, with no DNA. The listing contains approximately 100,000 distinct CDR3 sequences. Specimen: naive CXCR3- CD8+ T cells from blood. Subset given: CD45RO-CCR7+CD27+CD95- naive CD8+ T cells lacking CXCR3 (TNR3-). The receptors here all came from a human donor in good health. Some clones in this sample may be carry-over from other donors' samples.

The V gene is TRBV2, the J gene TRBJ2-1; TCRdb's D call of TRBD2 is untestable without DNA. Germline assignment: CDR1 SNHLY and CDR2 FYNNEI. The CDR3 is 18 amino acids. The CDR3 is CASRLTSGRPSSYNEQFF.

This chain's CDR3 is CASSLEREGEFF. The rearrangement links TRBV7-9 to TRBJ2-1; TCRdb gives TRBD2 as the D gene, but with no DNA this cannot be confirmed. Looked up from germline, CDR1 is SEHNR and CDR2 is FQNEAQ (reference sequence). CDR3 length equals 12 residues.